This record concerns one T cell receptor (beta chain) sequence. What it recognizes is unknown. This specimen comes from a study of blood T cells in healthy people across ages. For the study at large: Through template switching, about one barcoded beta molecule was captured per two T cells, as measured in model experiments. Study-wide results and caveats: Leaving the PBMCs unsorted stopped any conclusive comparison of naive versus antigen-experienced cells. Both naive CD4+ cell counts and diversity were greater in long-lived donors than in aged donors.

Germline V lookup: CDR1 SQVTM, CDR2 ANQGSEA. The CDR3 extends over 13 amino acids. Between the trimmed V and J ends, which lost 6 bases and 1 base, there was a span of 10 bases. Primed by a sample-barcoded 5' primer and a J-beta primer mix, a second PCR proceeded for about 7 to 11 cycles. Unique molecular identifiers of 12 random nucleotides labeled each cDNA. TCRdb re-derived calls from the 5' RACE reads in MiXCR, one entry per CDR3 protein. Of approximately 1.5 million distinct CDR3 sequences listed, around 40% were seen once; the top ten hold about 4%. This receptor was identified in a woman in her late teens or twenties in good health. Sample: blood. This chain uses TRBV29-1 with TRBJ1-5; D possibly corresponds to TRBD1 (6 bases). CDR3 in DNA: TGCAGCGTGTCCGGACAGAGCAATCAGCCCCAGCATTTT. Its protein is CSVSGQSNQPQHF.